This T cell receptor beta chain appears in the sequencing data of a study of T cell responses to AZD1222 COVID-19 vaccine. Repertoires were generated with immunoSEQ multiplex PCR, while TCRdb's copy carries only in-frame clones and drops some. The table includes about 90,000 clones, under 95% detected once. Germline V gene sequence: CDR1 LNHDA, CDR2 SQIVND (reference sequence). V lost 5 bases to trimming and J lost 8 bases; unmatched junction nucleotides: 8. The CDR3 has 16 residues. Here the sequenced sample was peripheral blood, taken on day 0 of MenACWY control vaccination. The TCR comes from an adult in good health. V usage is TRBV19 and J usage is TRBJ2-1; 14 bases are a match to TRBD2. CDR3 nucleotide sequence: TGTGCCAGTAGTGATCGACTAGCGGGGGGGCTCGATGAGCAGTTCTTC. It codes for CASSDRLAGGLDEQFF.